This entry lists 19 T cell receptor beta chains sequenced from one sample in a study of technical replicates of blood from a handful of donors. Data came from immunoSEQ multiplex PCR; TCRdb stores just in-frame clones and leaves some out. The data hold some 11,000 clones, with roughly 92% observed a single time. Sequenced sample: PBMCs. The receptors come from a human donor in good health.

This rearrangement joins TRBV2 to TRBJ2-2; possible D gene TRBD2, 5 bases. Germline CDR1 reads SNHLY; CDR2 reads FYNNEI. There are 16 residues in the CDR3. Trimming removed 6 bases from V and 1 base from J, with 15 bases in between. The CDR3 bases are TGTGCCAGCAGCCGTGGACGGGAAATGAACACCGGGGAGCTGTTTTTT. Residues: CASSRGREMNTGELFF. Drawing the rest from reference TRBV2 and TRBJ2-2, the complete variable domain is EPEVTQTPSHQVTQMGQEVILRCVPISNHLYFYWYRQILGQKVEFLVSFYNNEISEKSEIFDDQFSVERPDGSNFTLKIRSTKLEDSAMYFCASSRGREMNTGELFFGEGSRLTVL.

This clone was seen a few times. The chain joins TRBV2 to TRBJ1-5; 7 bases fit TRBD1. Unmatched junction bases numbered 6, after V lost 3 bases and J lost 4 bases. Germline values: CDR1 SNHLY, CDR2 FYNNEI. The CDR3 has 15 residues. The CDR3 is CASSDEGQINQPQHF. DNA of the CDR3: TGTGCCAGCAGTGATGAGGGACAGATTAATCAGCCCCAGCATTTT.

V usage is TRBV18 and J usage is TRBJ2-7, with 7 bases lining up with TRBD1. The CDR3 totals 15 residues. Germline values: CDR1 KGHSH, CDR2 LQKENI. V trimming: 4 bases; J trimming: 3 bases; junction bases outside the gene matches: 9. The CDR3 sequence is CASSRQGSSRYEQYF. CDR3 nucleotide sequence: TGTGCCAGCTCACGACAGGGCTCTTCCCGCTACGAGCAGTACTTC.

V and J are TRBV12-5 and TRBJ2-5; perhaps TRBD2 as D (6 bases). The CDR3 is made up of 14 amino acids. Trimming took off 7 bases at V and 1 base at J, with 13 bases between the two ends. Per the germline V gene, CDR1 is LGHNT and CDR2 is FRNRAP. CDR3 DNA: TGTGCTAGTGCGAGGGACTCCACCCAAGAGACCCAGTACTTC. Protein: CASARDSTQETQYF.

The table lists this clone with a count of one. V and J are TRBV5-1 and TRBJ2-1; D unclear. The germline V gene encodes CDR1 SGHRS and CDR2 YFSETQ. V lost 0 bases and J lost 0, with 10 bases in between. The CDR3 contains 16 residues. The CDR3 DNA reads TGCGCCAGCAGCTTGGAGTCAGGTGGCTCCTACAATGAGCAGTTCTTC. Its protein product is CASSLESGGSYNEQFF.

The rearrangement uses TRBV5-1 and TRBJ2-3, with 8 bases identical to TRBD1. This CDR3 has 17 residues. Trimming took 0 bases from V and 3 from J; bases not matched to a gene: 9. Germline V lookup: CDR1 SGHRS, CDR2 YFSETQ. CDR3 in DNA: TGCGCCAGCAGCTTGGGCTCCGGGACAGGATTTACAGATACGCAGTATTTT. It specifies CASSLGSGTGFTDTQYF. Full variable domain (remainder filled in from reference TRBV5-1 and TRBJ2-3): KAGVTQTPRYLIKTRGQQVTLSCSPISGHRSVSWYQQTPGQGLQFLFEYFSETQRNKGNFPGRFSGRQFSNSRSEMNVSTLELGDSALYLCASSLGSGTGFTDTQYFGPGTRLTVL.

The rearrangement joins TRBV28 to TRBJ1-5; TRBD1 matches at 8 bases. V trimming: 8 bases; J trimming: 5 bases; junction bases outside the gene matches: 5. This CDR3 is 13 amino acids long. Germline CDR1 and CDR2: MDHEN and SYDVKM. CDR3 protein: CASQDRADQPQHF. The CDR3 nucleotides are TGTGCCAGCCAGGACAGGGCCGATCAGCCCCAGCATTTT.

The chain carries TRBV18 and TRBJ2-1; 11 nucleotides match TRBD2. In germline, CDR1 is KGHSH, CDR2 LQKENI. The CDR3 runs 14 residues. V dropped 3 bases and J dropped 7; count of bases not matched to a gene: 2. The CDR3 DNA reads as TGTGCCAGCTCACCCTTAGCGGGGGGGAATGAGCAGTTCTTC. It is translated as CASSPLAGGNEQFF. The full variable domain, in which reference TRBV18 and TRBJ2-1 provide the parts outside the CDR3, is NAGVMQNPRHLVRRRGQEARLRCSPMKGHSHVYWYRQLPEEGLKFMVYLQKENIIDESGMPKERFSAEFPKEGPSILRIQQVVRGDSAAYFCASSPLAGGNEQFFGPGTRLTVL.

The genes are TRBV11-2 and TRBJ2-5; TRBD1 matches at 7 bases. From germline, CDR1 is SGHAT and CDR2 FQNNGV. This CDR3 comprises 14 residues. Trimming cost V 5 bases and J 1 base; bases outside gene matches: 4. As DNA, the CDR3 is TGTGCCAGCAGCCCGGGGACAGCCCAAGAGACCCAGTACTTC. Translated, it gives CASSPGTAQETQYF.

CDR3 sequence: CASSLGDRSSYEQYF. CDR3 in DNA: TGCGCCAGCAGCTTGGGGGACAGGAGCTCCTACGAGCAGTACTTC. V is TRBV5-1 and J is TRBJ2-7; the match to TRBD1 covers 8 bases. V lost 0 bases, J lost 0 bases, and 2 bases stayed unmatched. Germline assignment: CDR1 SGHRS and CDR2 YFSETQ. This CDR3 region has 15 residues.

The chain recombines TRBV5-1 with TRBJ1-4, with 12 bases identical to TRBD1. The germline CDR1 and CDR2 sequences are SGHRS and YFSETQ. V was pared by 4 bases and J by 10 bases, with 8 bases of the junction left unmatched. The CDR3 covers 15 residues. This CDR3 reads CASSTPGQGAGKLFF. The CDR3 nucleotides read TGCGCCAGCAGCACGCCGGGACAGGGGGCCGGAAAACTGTTTTTT.

The genes are TRBV7-9 and TRBJ1-1, with TRBD1 as a possible D gene (5 bases). There are 19 residues in the CDR3. The V gene's germline CDR1 is SEHNR and CDR2 FQNEAQ (reference sequence). Trimming pared 1 base from V and 4 bases from J, leaving 25 bases between. CDR3 DNA sequence: TGTGCCAGCAGCTTAGGACTTCCCCCTCGAAGGGGCCGGAGCACTGAAGCTTTCTTT. It encodes CASSLGLPPRRGRSTEAFF.

The genes are TRBV5-6 and TRBJ2-1; 9 bases align to TRBD2. Germline CDR1 and CDR2: SGHDT and YYEEEE. The V gene end was trimmed by 0 bases and the J gene end by 3 bases; junction bases not matched to a gene: 1. The CDR3 runs to 15 residues. CDR3 coding DNA: TGTGCCAGCAGCTTGGGACTAGCGGTCTACAATGAGCAGTTCTTC. Amino acid sequence: CASSLGLAVYNEQFF. The variable domain in full, completed from reference TRBV5-6 and TRBJ2-1, reads DAGVTQSPTHLIKTRGQQVTLRCSPKSGHDTVSWYQQALGQGPQFIFQYYEEEERQRGNFPDRFSGHQFPNYSSELNVNALLLGDSALYLCASSLGLAVYNEQFFGPGTRLTVL.

The rearrangement links TRBV9 to TRBJ2-2; D gene unclear. Trimming removed 2 bases from V and 6 bases from J, with 5 bases in between. This CDR3 contains 12 residues. Germline assignment: CDR1 SGDLS and CDR2 YYNGEE. The CDR3 sequence: CASSVFAGELFF. Here the CDR3 DNA reads TGTGCCAGCAGCGTCTTCGCCGGGGAGCTGTTTTTT.

The chain combines TRBV10-2 with TRBJ2-3, with 9 positions matching TRBD2. The CDR3 spans 18 residues. Per germline, CDR1 WSHSY and CDR2 SAAADI. Trimming at V came to 7 bases and at J to 4 bases, leaving 18 bases not matched to a gene. The CDR3 protein is CASTLGSGSRVVPDTQYF. The CDR3 DNA is TGCGCCAGCACGCTAGGTAGCGGGAGCCGGGTGGTCCCAGATACGCAGTATTTT.

The chain recombines TRBV6-1 with TRBJ2-7; 12 bases fit TRBD2. This CDR3 has 18 amino acids. J gave up 2 bases and V 4 bases, and 12 bases lay outside the gene matches. Germline CDR1 is MNHNS and CDR2 is SASEGT. CDR3 sequence: CASSVQTSGRGGAYEQYF. The CDR3 region has the DNA TGTGCCAGCAGTGTCCAGACTAGCGGGAGAGGCGGGGCCTACGAGCAGTACTTC.

The chain employs TRBV6-4 and TRBJ2-2; 9 positions match TRBD2. CDR3 size: 17 residues. The ends lost 0 bases at V and 5 bases at J; junction bases unmatched: 7. Germline CDR1 MRHNA, CDR2 SNTAGT. The CDR3 DNA reads as TGTGCCAGCAGTGACTCGAATAGCGGGAGAGGGACCGGGGAGCTGTTTTTT. Its translation is CASSDSNSGRGTGELFF.

The rearrangement joins TRBV5-4 to TRBJ1-4; 11 positions match TRBD1. The germline gives CDR1 SGHNT, CDR2 YYREEE (reference sequence). CDR3 length: 15 amino acids. Losses at the gene ends were 4 bases for V and 5 bases for J; bases not matched to a gene: 4. CDR3 residues: CASSPGTGGNEKLFF. CDR3 bases: TGTGCCAGCAGCCCGGGGACAGGGGGGAATGAAAAACTGTTTTTT.

The chain employs TRBV23-1 and TRBJ1-3; D uncertain. TRBV23-1 is placed among ORFs of uncertain function. V lost 4 bases and J 0 bases, leaving 4 bases between the germline ends. The CDR3 sequence is 13 residues long. The CDR3 is CASSPHSGNTIYF. Written as DNA, the CDR3 is TGCGCCAGCAGTCCACACTCTGGAAACACCATATATTTT.